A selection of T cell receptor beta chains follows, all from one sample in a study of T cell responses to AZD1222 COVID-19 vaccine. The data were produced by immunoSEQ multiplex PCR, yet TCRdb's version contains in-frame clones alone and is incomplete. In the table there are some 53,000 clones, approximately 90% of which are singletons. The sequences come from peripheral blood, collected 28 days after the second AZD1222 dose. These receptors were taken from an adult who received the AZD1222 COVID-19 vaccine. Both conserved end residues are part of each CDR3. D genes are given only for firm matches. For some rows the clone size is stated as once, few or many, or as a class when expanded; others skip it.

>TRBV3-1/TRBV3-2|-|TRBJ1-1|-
TGTGCCAGCAGCCAGGAGCACACTGAAGCTTTCTTT
CASSQEHTEAFF
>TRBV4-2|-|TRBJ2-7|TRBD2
TGTGCCAGCAGCCAAGATCGGGGACTAGCGGGAGAGGGGGAGCAGTACTTC
CASSQDRGLAGEGEQYF
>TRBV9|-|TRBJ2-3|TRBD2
TGTGCCAGCAGCCCTCGACCTAGCGGGAGCACAGATACGCAGTATTTT
CASSPRPSGSTDTQYF
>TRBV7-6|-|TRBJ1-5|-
TGTGCCAGCAGCTTGGGACCGGGAGTGTATAGCAATCAGCCCCAGCATTTT
CASSLGPGVYSNQPQHF
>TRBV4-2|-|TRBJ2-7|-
TGTGCCAGCAGCCAGGAAGGGGGGGGCGACTACGAGCAGTACTTC
CASSQEGGGDYEQYF
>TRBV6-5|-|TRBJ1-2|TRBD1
TGTGCCAGCAGGATGACAGGGGCTAACTATGGCTACACCTTC
CASRMTGANYGYTF
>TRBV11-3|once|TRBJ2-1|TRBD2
TGTGCCAGCAGCTCCTACGCCGGGACTAGCGGGAGGGGGCCGGACAATGAGCAGTTCTTC
CASSSYAGTSGRGPDNEQFF
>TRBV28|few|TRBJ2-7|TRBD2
TGTGCCAGCAGTTCCCCCCGGGGCAGGGGGACTAGCGGGACCTCCTACGAGCAGTACTTC
CASSSPRGRGTSGTSYEQYF
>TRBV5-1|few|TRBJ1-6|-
TGCGCCAGCAGCTTGGGTACGCCACCCCTCCACTTT
CASSLGTPPLHF
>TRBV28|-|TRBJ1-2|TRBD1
TGTGCCAGCGGATACTCGACAGGGGTAGATGGCTACACCTTC
CASGYSTGVDGYTF
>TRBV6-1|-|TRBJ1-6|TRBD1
TGTGCCAGCAGTGAACCAGGGGGTTCAATCTATAATTCACCCCTCCACTTT
CASSEPGGSIYNSPLHF
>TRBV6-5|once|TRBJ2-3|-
TGTGCCAGCAGTCCACGGCCTAGCACAGATACGCAGTATTTT
CASSPRPSTDTQYF
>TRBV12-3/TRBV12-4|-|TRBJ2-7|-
TGTGCCAGCAGCCCAAGTGGAAGAGAGCAGTACTTC
CASSPSGREQYF
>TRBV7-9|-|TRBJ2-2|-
TGTGCCAGCAGCTTAGCTCTCGCCTCCAACGGGGGGGAGCTGTTTTTT
CASSLALASNGGELFF
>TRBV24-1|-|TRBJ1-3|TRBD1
TGTGCCACCAGTGGGGATCCAGAGGACAGGGATGGAAACACCATATATTTT
CATSGDPEDRDGNTIYF
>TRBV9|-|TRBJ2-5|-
TGTGCCAGCAGCGGGGACGGACGGCAAGAGACCCAGTACTTC
CASSGDGRQETQYF
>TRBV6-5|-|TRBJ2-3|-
TGTGCCAGCAGTTACGGATCAGATACGCAGTATTTT
CASSYGSDTQYF
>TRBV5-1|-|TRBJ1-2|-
TGCGCCAGCAGCTTGGCCGGCGGCGAAAACTATGGCTACACCTTC
CASSLAGGENYGYTF
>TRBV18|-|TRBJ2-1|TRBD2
TGTGCCAGCTCACCACTCCCCTCCGGGACTAGCGGATACAATGAGCAGTTCTTC
CASSPLPSGTSGYNEQFF
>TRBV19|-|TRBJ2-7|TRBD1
TGTGCCCCTAGGGGGCCCTACGAGCAGTACTTC
CAPRGPYEQYF
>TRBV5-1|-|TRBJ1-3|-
TGCGCCAGCAGCTTGGGGCAGGAGGGGAACACCATATATTTT
CASSLGQEGNTIYF
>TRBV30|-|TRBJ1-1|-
TGTGCCTGGAGTCCAGGAAGGGGATTCACTGAAGCTTTCTTT
CAWSPGRGFTEAFF
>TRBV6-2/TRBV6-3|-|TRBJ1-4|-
TGTGCCAGCAGTTACAGTCGGAATGAAAAACTGTTTTTT
CASSYSRNEKLFF
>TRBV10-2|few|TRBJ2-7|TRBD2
TGCGCCAGCAGTGTAGCGGGAGCGTCCCATTACGAGCAGTACTTC
CASSVAGASHYEQYF
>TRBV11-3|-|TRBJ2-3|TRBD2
TGTGCCAGCAGCACTGGGGGTCGGGGGGCAGATACGCAGTATTTT
CASSTGGRGADTQYF
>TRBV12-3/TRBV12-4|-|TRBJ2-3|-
TGTGCCAGCAGTTTGGGGTTAGGGGATACGCAGTATTTT
CASSLGLGDTQYF
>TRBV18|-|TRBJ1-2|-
TGTGCCAGCTCGCCGTTCGGGGGGGACTATGGCTACACCTTC
CASSPFGGDYGYTF
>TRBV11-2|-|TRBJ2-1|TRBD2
TGTGCCAGCAGTCAAAGCGGGAGAGGTTACAATGAGCAGTTCTTC
CASSQSGRGYNEQFF
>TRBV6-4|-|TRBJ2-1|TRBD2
TGTGCCAGCAGTGACAGTAGCGGGAGTTCCTACAATGAGCAGTTCTTC
CASSDSSGSSYNEQFF
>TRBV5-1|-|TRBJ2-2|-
TGCGCCAGCAGCTTGGGGAACAGGGGAGGCACCGGGGAGCTGTTTTTT
CASSLGNRGGTGELFF
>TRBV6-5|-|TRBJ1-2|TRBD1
TGTGCCAGCATGAACGGGACAGGGGTTTTCTATGGCTACACCTTC
CASMNGTGVFYGYTF
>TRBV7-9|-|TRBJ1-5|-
TGTGCCAGCAGCTTAGGGACCAATCAGCCCCAGCATTTT
CASSLGTNQPQHF
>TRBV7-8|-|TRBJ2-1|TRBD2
TGTGCCAGCAGCCCCCAGCGGGAGCGGCATGAGCAGTTCTTC
CASSPQRERHEQFF
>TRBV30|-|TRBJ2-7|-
TGTGCCTGGAGTCTGTACCCGGAACGCTCCTACGAGCAGTACTTC
CAWSLYPERSYEQYF
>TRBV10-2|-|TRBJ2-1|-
TGCGCCAGCAGTGGTGGACTCCACTACAATGAGCAGTTCTTC
CASSGGLHYNEQFF
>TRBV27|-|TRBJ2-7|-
TGTGCCAGCAGTTTATTTGCTAGCTGGGGCTCCTACGAGCAGTACTTC
CASSLFASWGSYEQYF
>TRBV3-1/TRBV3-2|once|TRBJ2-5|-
TGTGCCAGCAGCCAAGTGGGAGAGACCCAGTACTTC
CASSQVGETQYF
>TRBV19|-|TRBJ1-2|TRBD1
TGTGCCAGTAGTATCCCCCCAGGGGGAAACTATGGCTACACCTTC
CASSIPPGGNYGYTF
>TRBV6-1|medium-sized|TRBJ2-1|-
TGTGCCAGCAGTGAGGGGGAATACAATGAGCAGTTCTTC
CASSEGEYNEQFF
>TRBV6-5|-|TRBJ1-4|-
TGTGCCAGCAACCCTCCGGGGCAGCATCTTTTT
CASNPPGQHLF
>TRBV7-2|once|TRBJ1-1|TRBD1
TGTGCCAGCAGCTTAGAGGGGGCTGACACTGAAGCTTTCTTT
CASSLEGADTEAFF
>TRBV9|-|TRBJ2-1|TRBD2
TGTGCCAGCAGCGTAGAAGCGGGGCTCCTCAATGAGCAGTTCTTC
CASSVEAGLLNEQFF
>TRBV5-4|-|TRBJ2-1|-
TGTGCCAGCAGCTTATACAGCCTGGGAAATGAGCAGTTCTTC
CASSLYSLGNEQFF
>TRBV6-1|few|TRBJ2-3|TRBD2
TGTGCCAGCAGTGAAGGGATGGCGGGAGGAGATACGCAGTATTTT
CASSEGMAGGDTQYF
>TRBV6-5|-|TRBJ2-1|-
TGTGCCAGCAAGGGCGGGACGGGGTACAATGAGCAGTTCTTC
CASKGGTGYNEQFF
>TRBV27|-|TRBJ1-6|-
TGTGCCAGCAGTTCGGATCGGACAATTAGCTCCTATAATTCACCCCTCCACTTT
CASSSDRTISSYNSPLHF
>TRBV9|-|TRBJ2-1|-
TGTGCCAGCAGCGTAGAGGGGCCCCCCTTCGGAGAGCAGTTCTTC
CASSVEGPPFGEQFF